These T cell receptor beta chains were read from a single sample in a study of cytotoxic CD8 clonotypes in ibrutinib-treated CLL. Only in-frame clones appear in the TCRdb table, and some are missing; sequencing was by immunoSEQ multiplex PCR. Of about 40,000 clones detected, about 70% appear once; the ten largest clones hold roughly a tenth. The source was PBMCs, collected at disease progression, from a patient treated with ibrutinib. The receptors originated from a human donor with chronic lymphocytic leukemia. The CDR3 runs from the conserved cysteine through the conserved F or W. D genes are given only for firm matches. Rows may omit the clone size; those that give it use once, few, many or a size class.

D gene: TRBD2
V gene: TRBV27
J gene: TRBJ2-1
clone size: few
CDR3 DNA: TGTGCCAGCAGGGTAGCGGGGATCAATGAGCAGTTCTTC
CDR3 protein: CASRVAGINEQFF

D gene: -
V gene: TRBV27
J gene: TRBJ1-3
clone size: -
CDR3 DNA: TGTGCCAGCAGTCGTCAGCAATCTGGAAACACCATATATTTT
CDR3 protein: CASSRQQSGNTIYF

D gene: -
V gene: TRBV9
J gene: TRBJ2-2
clone size: -
CDR3 DNA: TGTGCCAGCAATATAGGAGGGGGGGAGCTGTTTTTT
CDR3 protein: CASNIGGGELFF

D gene: TRBD1
V gene: TRBV11-2
J gene: TRBJ1-1
clone size: medium-sized
CDR3 DNA: TGTGCCAGCAGCGACCCCCGCGGACAGGGTATGAACACTGAAGCTTTCTTT
CDR3 protein: CASSDPRGQGMNTEAFF

D gene: -
V gene: TRBV6-1
J gene: TRBJ2-7
clone size: few
CDR3 DNA: TGTGCCAGCACCCCGGAAGTGCTGGGGCTGTATGAGCAGTACTTC
CDR3 protein: CASTPEVLGLYEQYF

D gene: -
V gene: TRBV7-9
J gene: TRBJ1-2
clone size: -
CDR3 DNA: TGTGCCAGCAGTCTAGGCGGGACCCCGGATGGCTACACCTTC
CDR3 protein: CASSLGGTPDGYTF

D gene: -
V gene: TRBV7-3
J gene: TRBJ2-3
clone size: once
CDR3 DNA: TGTGCCAGCAGCTTAGCTGGCGGAGATACGCAGTATTTT
CDR3 protein: CASSLAGGDTQYF

D gene: -
V gene: TRBV9
J gene: TRBJ2-3
clone size: -
CDR3 DNA: TGTGCCAGCAGCGTCGGCGGGAGCACAGATACGCAGTATTTT
CDR3 protein: CASSVGGSTDTQYF

D gene: -
V gene: TRBV6-1
J gene: TRBJ1-1
clone size: few
CDR3 DNA: TGTGCCAGCAGTGCCGCTTGGATATCAAGCGATTTCTTT
CDR3 protein: CASSAAWISSDFF

D gene: -
V gene: TRBV7-9
J gene: TRBJ2-3
clone size: few
CDR3 DNA: TGTGCCAGGGGAGGACAGGGCACAGATACGCAGTATTTT
CDR3 protein: CARGGQGTDTQYF

D gene: -
V gene: TRBV5-4
J gene: TRBJ1-1
clone size: -
CDR3 DNA: TGTGCCAGCAGCTTGCAATTGGGGGCCGCCACTGAAGCTTTCTTT
CDR3 protein: CASSLQLGAATEAFF

D gene: -
V gene: TRBV11-2
J gene: TRBJ1-6
clone size: -
CDR3 DNA: TGTGCCAGCAGCTTCTGGCAGGGAGATTCACCCCTCCACTTT
CDR3 protein: CASSFWQGDSPLHF

D gene: -
V gene: TRBV4-1
J gene: TRBJ2-1
clone size: -
CDR3 DNA: TGCGCCAGCAGCCAATTGGAGACCGGGGAGCAGTTCTTC
CDR3 protein: CASSQLETGEQFF

D gene: TRBD1
V gene: TRBV10-2
J gene: TRBJ1-4
clone size: -
CDR3 DNA: TGCGCCAGCAGTGAGCAGACAGGGCGGAGGGAAAAACTGTTTTTT
CDR3 protein: CASSEQTGRREKLFF

D gene: TRBD1
V gene: TRBV6-1
J gene: TRBJ1-1
clone size: -
CDR3 DNA: TGTGCCAGCAGATTTTGGCAGGGGGCGCTCATTGAAGCTTTCTTT
CDR3 protein: CASRFWQGALIEAFF

D gene: -
V gene: TRBV28
J gene: TRBJ2-7
clone size: -
CDR3 DNA: TGTGCCAGCAGTACGCCGTTGGAGACTAGGCAGTACTTC
CDR3 protein: CASSTPLETRQYF

D gene: TRBD1
V gene: TRBV19
J gene: TRBJ2-1
clone size: -
CDR3 DNA: TGTGCCAGTAGTACCTGGACAGGGTATGATGAGCAGTTCTTC
CDR3 protein: CASSTWTGYDEQFF

D gene: -
V gene: TRBV4-2
J gene: TRBJ1-1
clone size: few
CDR3 DNA: TGTGCCAGCAGCCAAGACTGGAGTGGGTACACTGAAGCTTTCTTT
CDR3 protein: CASSQDWSGYTEAFF

D gene: -
V gene: TRBV29-1
J gene: TRBJ2-6
clone size: -
CDR3 DNA: TGCAGCGTTGGGGATAGTCCCACGGGCTCTGGGGCCAACGTCCTGACTTTC
CDR3 protein: CSVGDSPTGSGANVLTF

D gene: TRBD1
V gene: TRBV9
J gene: TRBJ2-7
clone size: -
CDR3 DNA: TGTGCCAGCAGCAGCCGGACAGGGAGCTCCTACGAGCAGTACTTC
CDR3 protein: CASSSRTGSSYEQYF

D gene: -
V gene: TRBV7-9
J gene: TRBJ2-7
clone size: -
CDR3 DNA: TGTGCCAGCAGCTTAGATCCGGCCCCCTACGAGCAGTACTTC
CDR3 protein: CASSLDPAPYEQYF

D gene: -
V gene: TRBV5-6
J gene: TRBJ2-7
clone size: few
CDR3 DNA: TGTGCCAGCAGCTTGGCAGGGGCGTCGGGCGAGCAGTACTTC
CDR3 protein: CASSLAGASGEQYF